This entry features one T cell receptor (beta chain) sequence. Membership in each cohort depended on participant-reported clinical history. Symptom resolution, clearance, or two negative PCRs marked the recovered donors of Cohort 3. V trimming: 5 bases; J trimming: 4 bases; junction bases outside the gene matches: 5. Germline-derived CDR1 and CDR2 are SEHNR and FQNEAQ (reference sequence). This CDR3 spans 15 amino acids. The data stem from a study of blood T cell repertoires in COVID-19. Generated by immunoSEQ multiplex PCR, the TCRdb table keeps only in-frame clones and is missing some. The sample shows 250,000 or so clones, roughly 84% of them seen only once.

The receptor comes from a man in his fifties who had recovered from COVID-19. Sequencing input: PBMCs or T cells enriched from blood (not recorded which). V is TRBV7-9 and J is TRBJ2-6, with TRBD1 identical over 7 bases. Here the CDR3 reads CASSAEGAGANVLTF. Written as DNA, the CDR3 is TGTGCCAGCAGCGCTGAGGGGGCCGGGGCCAACGTCCTGACTTTC.